The present TCR beta chain was sequenced within a study of cytotoxic CD8 clonotypes in ibrutinib-treated CLL. General study points: Clonality correlated strongly with circulating CD8+ T cells and exceeded age-matched healthy donors at baseline.

On this clone itself: Its cognate antigen is unknown.

The CDR3 runs 14 residues. Trimming removed 5 bases from V and 0 bases from J, with 9 bases in between. Germline values: CDR1 MNHEY, CDR2 SVGAGI. Assay: immunoSEQ multiplex PCR; the TCRdb copy retains only in-frame clones and omits some. The table includes fewer than 25,000 clones, 78% detected once. The source is a human donor with chronic lymphocytic leukemia. Source: PBMCs, taken before ibrutinib treatment. The chain recombines TRBV6-5 with TRBJ2-3, with a weak D call TRBD1 (5 bases). The CDR3: CASSPRQSTDTQYF. The CDR3 region has the DNA TGTGCCAGCAGTCCACGACAGAGCACAGATACGCAGTATTTT.